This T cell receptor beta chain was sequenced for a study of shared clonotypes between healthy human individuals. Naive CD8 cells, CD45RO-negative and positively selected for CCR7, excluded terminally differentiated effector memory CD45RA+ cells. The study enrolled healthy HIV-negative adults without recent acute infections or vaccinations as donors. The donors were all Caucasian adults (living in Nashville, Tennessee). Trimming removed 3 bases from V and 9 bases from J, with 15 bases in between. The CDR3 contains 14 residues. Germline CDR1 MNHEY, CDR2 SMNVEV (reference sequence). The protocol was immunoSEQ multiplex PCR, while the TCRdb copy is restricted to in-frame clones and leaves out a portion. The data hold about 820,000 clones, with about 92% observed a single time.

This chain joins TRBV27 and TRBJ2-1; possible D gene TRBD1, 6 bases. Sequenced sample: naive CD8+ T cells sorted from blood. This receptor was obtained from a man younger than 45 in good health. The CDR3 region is CASSFRQVGGEQFF. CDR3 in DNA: TGTGCCAGCAGTTTTAGACAGGTAGGGGGTGAGCAGTTCTTC.